What follows are 28 T cell receptor beta chains derived from one specimen sequenced in a study of blood T cell repertoires in COVID-19. Sequencing used immunoSEQ multiplex PCR; TCRdb keeps in-frame clones, though not all of them. The sample lists 37,000 or so clones; roughly 90% were seen once. The sample consisted of peripheral blood. The receptors originated from a man in his 70s with acute or convalescent COVID-19.

This clone was seen only once. DNA for the CDR3: TGCGCCAGCCGTGGGCAGACGAACACCGGGGAGCTGTTTTTT. As protein: CASRGQTNTGELFF. V and J are TRBV5-1 and TRBJ2-2; no clear D gene. The CDR3 length is 14 residues. Looked up from germline, CDR1 is SGHRS and CDR2 is YFSETQ. With 7 bases removed from V and 0 bases from J, the gap between germline ends came to 10 bases.

The J gene is TRBJ1-6, the V gene TRBV7-9; unclear D gene. This CDR3 is built from 13 residues. Between the trimmed V and J ends, which lost 2 bases and 8 bases, there was a span of 7 bases. Germline values: CDR1 SEHNR, CDR2 FQNEAQ (reference sequence). CDR3 nucleotide sequence: TGTGCCAGCAGCTTAAGTCAGGATTCACCCCTCCACTTT. It specifies CASSLSQDSPLHF.

The V and J genes are TRBV3-1 (or the pseudogene TRBV3-2) and TRBJ2-5; TRBD1 agrees at 8 bases. CDR1 is LGHDT and CDR2 is YNNKEL in the germline V gene (reference sequence). There are 16 residues in the CDR3. V shed 4 bases and J 4 bases; nucleotides not matched to a gene: 11. The DNA for the CDR3 is TGTGCCAGCAGCCCAGACAGGGGCACGGGGATAGAGACCCAGTACTTC. Translation: CASSPDRGTGIETQYF.

This sequence joins TRBV4-2 and TRBJ1-5; D is perhaps TRBD1 (6 bases). The CDR3 consists of 16 residues. Trimming left V 0 bases short and J 5 bases short, with 14 bases between. CDR1 is LGHNA and CDR2 is YNFKEQ in the germline V gene. This chain's CDR3 is CASSQEGGGTHQPQHF. The CDR3 region has the DNA TGTGCCAGCAGCCAAGAAGGGGGGGGGACCCATCAGCCCCAGCATTTT.

The chain has TRBV6-5 and TRBJ1-6; maybe TRBD1 (5 bases). Trimming removed 5 bases at V and 11 bases at J, with 16 bases between. CDR1 and CDR2 (germline): MNHEY, SVGAGI. This CDR3 spans 14 amino acids. DNA for the CDR3: TGTGCCAGCAGTATCCAGGGTGTTTATACACCCCTCCACTTT. Amino acids: CASSIQGVYTPLHF.

The chain couples TRBV11-2 to TRBJ2-1; D is possibly TRBD2 (6 bases). Between the trimmed V and J ends, which lost 0 bases and 7 bases, there was a span of 16 bases. Germline CDR1 SGHAT, CDR2 FQNNGV. The CDR3 runs 16 residues. The CDR3 here is CASSLESWRALNEQFF. CDR3 nucleotide sequence: TGTGCCAGCAGCTTAGAGAGTTGGAGGGCCTTGAATGAGCAGTTCTTC. The whole variable domain, remainder taken from reference TRBV11-2 and TRBJ2-1, is EAGVAQSPRYKIIEKRQSVAFWCNPISGHATLYWYQQILGQGPKLLIQFQNNGVVDDSQLPKDRFSAERLKGVDSTLKIQPAKLEDSAVYLCASSLESWRALNEQFFGPGTRLTVL.

The chain recombines TRBV19 with TRBJ2-7; 7 positions match TRBD1. V dropped 7 bases and J dropped 3; count of bases not matched to a gene: 12. Germline V gene lookup returns CDR1 LNHDA and CDR2 SQIVND (reference sequence). The CDR3 has 15 amino acids. In DNA form, the CDR3 reads TGTGCCAGTACCGCCCAGAAAGGGGGCAGCTACGAGCAGTACTTC. Protein sequence: CASTAQKGGSYEQYF.

The V and J genes are TRBV10-3 and TRBJ2-1; 13 bases line up with TRBD2. The CDR3 sequence is 15 residues long. Germline trimming cut 6 bases from V and 9 bases from J; bases unmatched to any gene: 8. Germline V gives CDR1 ENHRY, CDR2 SYGVKD. CDR3 sequence reads: CAIRRTSGRESEQFF. CDR3 nucleotide sequence: TGTGCCATCAGGCGAACTAGCGGGAGGGAAAGTGAGCAGTTCTTC.

This chain uses TRBV6-2 or TRBV6-3 with TRBJ2-2; D call uncertain. The CDR3 length is 12 residues. Germline-derived CDR1 and CDR2 are MNHEY and SVGEGT. V lost 6 bases and J lost 7, with 9 bases in between. The CDR3 nucleotides read TGTGCCAGCAGCCATCACAGCGGGGAGCTGTTTTTT. Amino acid sequence: CASSHHSGELFF.

V usage is TRBV9 and J usage is TRBJ1-4, with D maybe TRBD1 (6 bases). The V end lost 4 bases, the J end lost 4 bases, and 14 bases lay between the germline ends. CDR1 and CDR2 from the germline V gene are SGDLS and YYNGEE. The CDR3 consists of 15 residues. The CDR3 DNA reads TGTGCCAGCAGCTTCCGACAGGCCGTTAATGAAAAACTGTTTTTT. Translated: CASSFRQAVNEKLFF.

The chain couples TRBV6-1 to TRBJ1-5; D not certain. The CDR3 contains 15 residues. CDR1 is MNHNS and CDR2 is SASEGT in the germline V gene. V was cut by 0 bases and J by 9 bases, with 15 bases left in between. The DNA of the CDR3 is TGTGCCAGCAGTGAAGCGGTCCGCACCAGTGGGCCCCAGCATTTT. Translation gives CASSEAVRTSGPQHF.

This sequence joins TRBV15 and TRBJ1-1; TRBD1 is a possible D gene (5 bases). Trimming removed 0 bases from V and 7 bases from J, with 9 bases in between. Germline V gene lookup returns CDR1 LNHNV and CDR2 YYDKDF (reference sequence). The CDR3 length is 13 residues. CDR3: CATSRDPTDEAFF. DNA for the CDR3: TGTGCCACCAGCAGAGATCCGACAGATGAAGCTTTCTTT.

The chain uses TRBV18 and TRBJ2-7, with 7 bases fitting TRBD2. The germline gives CDR1 KGHSH, CDR2 LQKENI. V trimming: 3 bases; J trimming: 3 bases; junction bases outside the gene matches: 11. This CDR3 is built from 16 residues. CDR3 bases: TGTGCCAGCTCACCGGCGGCGGGAGATGGCGGCTACGAGCAGTACTTC. It specifies CASSPAAGDGGYEQYF.

The chain recombines TRBV7-9 with TRBJ1-4, with D possibly being TRBD1 (5 bases). Germline V gene sequence: CDR1 SEHNR, CDR2 FQNEAQ (reference sequence). Trimming removed 5 bases at V and 8 bases at J, with 12 bases between. The CDR3 is 13 residues long. The CDR3 DNA reads TGTGCCAGCAGCCCTGACAGAGGAGAAAAACTGTTTTTT. Protein: CASSPDRGEKLFF.

The CDR3 here is CASSQVDRTPRNEQFF. In nucleotides, the CDR3 is TGCGCCAGCAGCCAAGTGGATCGGACTCCTCGCAATGAGCAGTTCTTC. J is TRBJ2-1 and V is TRBV4-1; D might be TRBD2 (5 bases). Germline lookup yields CDR1 MGHRA and CDR2 YSYEKL. CDR3 length: 16 amino acids. Trimming removed 1 base from V and 6 bases from J, with 16 bases in between.

The rearrangement uses TRBV7-8 and TRBJ1-5, with TRBD1 identical over 8 bases. Germline V gene data show CDR1 as SGHVS and CDR2 as FQNEAQ. The CDR3 is 14 residues long. Unmatched junction bases numbered 4, after V lost 2 bases and J lost 7 bases. CDR3 residues: CASSLSTGDQPQHF. The CDR3 region has the DNA TGTGCCAGCAGCTTATCGACAGGGGACCAGCCCCAGCATTTT.

V gene TRBV7-7 combines with J gene TRBJ1-2; D ambiguous. Germline CDR1 and CDR2: SSHAT and FNYEAQ (reference sequence). CDR3 length: 17 amino acids. Trimming shortened V by 3 bases and J by 8 bases, and 25 bases separated the two germline ends. CDR3 DNA sequence: TGTGCCAGCAGCTTCCCATACGGGAGAGTCCCAAGAAAAGGCTACACCTTC. The encoded protein is CASSFPYGRVPRKGYTF.

The V gene is TRBV4-3, the J gene TRBJ1-2; D is unresolved. The CDR3 consists of 15 residues. The V gene's germline CDR1 is LGHNA and CDR2 YSLEER. Trimming shortened V by 1 base and J by 3 bases, and 12 bases separated the two germline ends. CDR3 sequence reads: CASSQALQEDYGYTF. In DNA form, the CDR3 reads TGCGCCAGCAGCCAAGCTCTGCAGGAGGACTATGGCTACACCTTC.

V gene TRBV5-1 combines with J gene TRBJ2-2; 10 positions agree with TRBD1. The CDR3 consists of 15 residues. V lost 4 bases, J lost 7 bases, and 7 bases stayed unmatched. CDR1 and CDR2 from the germline V gene are SGHRS and YFSETQ. The CDR3 here is CASSGPGQGLGELFF. In DNA, the CDR3 is TGCGCCAGCAGCGGACCGGGACAGGGGCTCGGGGAGCTGTTTTTT.

A word on this clone: This CDR3 fails to terminate in the conserved phenylalanine or tryptophan, so it likely reflects a read error. The DNA is left out, because the CDR3 cannot be placed on it with certainty; the CDR3 is given as TCRdb lists it. The rearrangement uses TRBV21-1 and TRBJ2-7; TRBD1 is the table's D call and was not checked against the DNA. TRBV21-1 has pseudogene status. Counting both end residues, the CDR3 totals 12 amino acids. The CDR3 sequence: CASSKRTGQGIS.

The gene calls are TRBV15 and TRBJ1-1, with D unresolved. This CDR3 is 14 amino acids long. With 1 base removed from V and 1 base from J, the gap between germline ends came to 7 bases. The germline V gene has CDR1 LNHNV and CDR2 YYDKDF (reference sequence). The CDR3 sequence is CATSRAGGNTEAFF. The CDR3 coding sequence is TGTGCCACCAGCAGAGCTGGAGGGAACACTGAAGCTTTCTTT.

V gene TRBV28 combines with J gene TRBJ1-2; 8 nucleotides match TRBD1. CDR1 and CDR2 (germline): MDHEN, SYDVKM. The CDR3 spans 14 residues. Unmatched junction bases numbered 8, after V lost 6 bases and J lost 5 bases. This CDR3 reads CASRTSGGQYGYTF. As DNA, the CDR3 is TGTGCCAGCAGAACATCAGGGGGCCAGTATGGCTACACCTTC.

The chain uses TRBV6-6 and TRBJ1-4; D call uncertain. V lost 5 bases and J 8 bases, leaving 6 bases between the germline ends. The CDR3 spans 11 residues. The V gene's germline CDR1 is MNHNY and CDR2 SVGAGI (reference sequence). The DNA of the CDR3 is TGTGCCAGCAGTCGTCAAGAAAAACTGTTTTTT. Its translation: CASSRQEKLFF.

The chain joins TRBV28 to TRBJ1-1; a possible D gene is TRBD1 (6 bases). Germline V gene data show CDR1 as MDHEN and CDR2 as SYDVKM. Trimming cost V 4 bases and J 9 bases, with 12 bases left between them. The CDR3 is 12 residues long. CDR3 bases: TGTGCCAGCAGTTACAACAGGGCGCAAGCTTTCTTT. Protein: CASSYNRAQAFF.

The chain joins TRBV20-1 to TRBJ1-2; D is uncertain. Trimming pared 0 bases from V and 4 bases from J, leaving 3 bases between. This CDR3 spans 11 amino acids. Germline V gene lookup returns CDR1 DFQATT and CDR2 SNEGSKA (reference sequence). The CDR3 loop is CSARDVYGYTF. In nucleotides, the CDR3 is TGCAGTGCTAGAGACGTCTATGGCTACACCTTC.

The chain joins TRBV7-9 to TRBJ2-5; perhaps TRBD1 as D (5 bases). Germline assignment: CDR1 SEHNR and CDR2 FQNEAQ (reference sequence). Trimming cost V 10 bases and J 3 bases, with 18 bases left between them. The CDR3 is made up of 14 amino acids. The CDR3 region has the DNA TGTGCCATCTACTCAGACAGAAACAAAGAGACCCAGTACTTC. Translated: CAIYSDRNKETQYF.

Here the CDR3 DNA reads TGTGCCAGCAGCGTAGGGGGGACAGAATACTACGAGCAGTACTTC. This codes for CASSVGGTEYYEQYF. The chain links TRBV9 to TRBJ2-7; TRBD1 aligns across 7 bases. V was pared by 0 bases and J by 3 bases, with 6 bases of the junction left unmatched. The V gene's germline CDR1 is SGDLS and CDR2 YYNGEE. CDR3 size: 15 residues. Full variable domain (remainder filled in from reference TRBV9 and TRBJ2-7): DSGVTQTPKHLITATGQRVTLRCSPRSGDLSVYWYQQSLDQGLQFLIQYYNGEERAKGNILERFSAQQFPDLHSELNLSSLELGDSALYFCASSVGGTEYYEQYFGPGTRLTVT.

V is TRBV29-1 and J is TRBJ2-7; 8 bases line up with TRBD1. J lost 1 base, V lost 5 bases, and 4 bases had no gene match. CDR1 and CDR2 (germline): SQVTM, ANQGSEA. The CDR3 has 13 residues. The CDR3 spells CSVRTGMSYEQYF. The CDR3, as DNA: TGCAGCGTTCGGACAGGGATGTCCTACGAGCAGTACTTC.